This is a list of T cell receptor beta chains from one sample in a study of response to subunit inactivated influenza vaccine. TCRdb fed the RT-PCR reads into MiXCR, producing one record per CDR3 protein. The sample includes about 190,000 distinct CDR3 sequences, 14% of them seen just once. Sequenced here: CD8+ T cells sorted from PBMCs, sampled about 5 days after vaccination. All receptors come from a man aged 45-65 years who received an inactivated influenza vaccine. Both conserved end residues are part of each CDR3. Clone size is not always given. Where it is, it says once, few, many or a class for expanded clones.

clone size	V gene	CDR3 length	CDR3 protein
NA	TRBV28	14	CASSDYYRVETQYF
NA	TRBV28	13	CASRLPQGYEQYF
NA	TRBV12-3/TRBV12-4	13	CASSPGGQGKAFF
many	TRBV6-2/TRBV6-3	13	CASSLQSSYEQYF
NA	TRBV12-3/TRBV12-4	15	CASSERGGGYNEQFF
few	TRBV7-9	17	CASSWTSGTGGTGELFF
few	TRBV7-9	14	CASRTGTIINEQFF
NA	TRBV29-1	14	CSVESPSGRDEQFF
NA	TRBV12-3/TRBV12-4	17	CASSLEGAGGSYNEQFF
many	TRBV7-8	14	CASSFGLAHNEQFF
NA	TRBV11-3	13	CASSLEVYETQYF